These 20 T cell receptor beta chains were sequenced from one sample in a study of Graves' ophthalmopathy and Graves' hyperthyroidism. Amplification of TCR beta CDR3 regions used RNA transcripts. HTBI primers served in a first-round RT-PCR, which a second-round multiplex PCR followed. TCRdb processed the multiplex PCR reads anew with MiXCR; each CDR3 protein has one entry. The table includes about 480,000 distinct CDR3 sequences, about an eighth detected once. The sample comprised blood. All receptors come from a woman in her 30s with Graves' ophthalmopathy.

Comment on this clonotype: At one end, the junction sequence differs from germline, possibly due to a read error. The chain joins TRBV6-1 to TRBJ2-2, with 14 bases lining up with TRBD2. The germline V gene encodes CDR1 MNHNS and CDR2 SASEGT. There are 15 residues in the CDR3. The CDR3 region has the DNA TGTGCCAACAGTGAAGGGACTAGCGGGAGCCGGGAGCTGTTTTTT. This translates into CANSEGTSGSRELFF.

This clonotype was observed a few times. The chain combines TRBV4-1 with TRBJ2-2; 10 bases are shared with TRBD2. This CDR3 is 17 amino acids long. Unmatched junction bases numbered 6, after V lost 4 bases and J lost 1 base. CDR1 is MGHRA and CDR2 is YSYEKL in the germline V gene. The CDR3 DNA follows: TGCGCCAGCAGCCGGATACTAGCGGGGAAGAACACCGGGGAGCTGTTTTTT. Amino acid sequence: CASSRILAGKNTGELFF.

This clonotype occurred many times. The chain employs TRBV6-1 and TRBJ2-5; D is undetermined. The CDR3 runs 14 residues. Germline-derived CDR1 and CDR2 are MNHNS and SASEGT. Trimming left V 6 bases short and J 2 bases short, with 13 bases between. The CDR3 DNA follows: TGTGCCAGCAGAACACTGCTAAGTCAAGAGACCCAGTACTTC. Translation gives CASRTLLSQETQYF.

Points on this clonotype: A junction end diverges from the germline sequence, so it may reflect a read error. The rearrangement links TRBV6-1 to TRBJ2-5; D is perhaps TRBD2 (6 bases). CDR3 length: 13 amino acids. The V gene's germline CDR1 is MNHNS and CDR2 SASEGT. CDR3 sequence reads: CASSRGNQESQYF. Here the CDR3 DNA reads TGTGCCAGCAGCCGGGGGAACCAAGAGAGCCAGTACTTC.

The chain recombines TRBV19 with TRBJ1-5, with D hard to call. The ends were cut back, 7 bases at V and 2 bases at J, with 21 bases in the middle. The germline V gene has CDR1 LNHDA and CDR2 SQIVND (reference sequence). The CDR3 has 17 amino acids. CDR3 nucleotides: TGTGCCAGTACCCCTGGGTTTCGGAGGCCGGGCAATCAGCCCCAGCATTTT. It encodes CASTPGFRRPGNQPQHF.

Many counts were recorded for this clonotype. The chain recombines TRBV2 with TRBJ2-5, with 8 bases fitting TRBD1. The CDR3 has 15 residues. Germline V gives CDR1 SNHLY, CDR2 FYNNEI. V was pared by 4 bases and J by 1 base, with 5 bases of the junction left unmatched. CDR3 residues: CASSVDRGAQETQYF. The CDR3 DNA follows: TGTGCCAGCAGTGTCGACAGGGGAGCCCAAGAGACCCAGTACTTC.

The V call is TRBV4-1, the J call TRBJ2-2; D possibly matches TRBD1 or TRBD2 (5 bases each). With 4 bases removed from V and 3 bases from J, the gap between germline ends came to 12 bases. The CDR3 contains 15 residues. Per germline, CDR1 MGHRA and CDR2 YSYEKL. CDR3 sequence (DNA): TGCGCCAGCAGCCCCGGGGCAGATCACACCGGGGAGCTGTTTTTT. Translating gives CASSPGADHTGELFF.

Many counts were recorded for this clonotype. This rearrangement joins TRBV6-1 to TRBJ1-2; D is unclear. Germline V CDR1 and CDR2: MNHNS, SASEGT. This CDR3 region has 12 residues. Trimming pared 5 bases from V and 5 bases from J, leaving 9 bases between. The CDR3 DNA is TGTGCCAGCAGTAAGGGAGAATATGGCTACACCTTC. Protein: CASSKGEYGYTF.

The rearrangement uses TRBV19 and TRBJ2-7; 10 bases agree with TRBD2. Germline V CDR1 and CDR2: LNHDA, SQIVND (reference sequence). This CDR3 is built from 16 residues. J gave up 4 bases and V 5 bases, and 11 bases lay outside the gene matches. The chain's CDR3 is CASSVSSSGGDYEQYF. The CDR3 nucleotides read TGTGCCAGTAGTGTAAGTTCTAGCGGGGGAGATTACGAGCAGTACTTC. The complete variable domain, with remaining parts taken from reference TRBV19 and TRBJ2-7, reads DGGITQSPKYLFRKEGQNVTLSCEQNLNHDAMYWYRQDPGQGLRLIYYSQIVNDFQKGDIAEGYSVSREKKESFPLTVTSAQKNPTAFYLCASSVSSSGGDYEQYFGPGTRLTVT.

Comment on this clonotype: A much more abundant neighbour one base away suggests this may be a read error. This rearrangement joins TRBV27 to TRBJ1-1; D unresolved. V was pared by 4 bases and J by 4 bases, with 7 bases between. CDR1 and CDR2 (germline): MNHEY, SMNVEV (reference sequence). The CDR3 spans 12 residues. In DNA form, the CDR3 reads TGTGCCAGCAGTTCCGCCCCCACTGAAGCTTTCTTT. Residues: CASSSAPTEAFF.

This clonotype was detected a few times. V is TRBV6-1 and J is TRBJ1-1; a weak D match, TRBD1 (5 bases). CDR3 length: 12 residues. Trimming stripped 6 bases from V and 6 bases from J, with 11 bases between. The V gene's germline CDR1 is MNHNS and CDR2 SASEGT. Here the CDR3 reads CASSRGAAEAFF. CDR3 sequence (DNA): TGTGCCAGCAGCCGGGGCGCAGCTGAAGCTTTCTTT.

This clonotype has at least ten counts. CDR3 in amino acids: CASTPGTGGYNEQFF. The CDR3 DNA sequence: TGTGCCAGCACCCCCGGGACAGGGGGGTACAATGAGCAGTTCTTC. The gene calls are TRBV6-1 and TRBJ2-1; TRBD1 aligns across 11 bases. Germline V CDR1 and CDR2: MNHNS, SASEGT. After removal of 7 bases from V and 4 bases from J, the junction contained 6 bases not matched to a gene. The CDR3 length is 15 residues.

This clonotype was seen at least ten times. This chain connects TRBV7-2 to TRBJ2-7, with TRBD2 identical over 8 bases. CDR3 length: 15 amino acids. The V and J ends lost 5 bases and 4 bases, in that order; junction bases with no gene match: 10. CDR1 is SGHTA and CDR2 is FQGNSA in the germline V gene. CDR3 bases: TGTGCCAGCAGCCCGAAAACTAGCGGACTTTACGAGCAGTACTTC. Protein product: CASSPKTSGLYEQYF.

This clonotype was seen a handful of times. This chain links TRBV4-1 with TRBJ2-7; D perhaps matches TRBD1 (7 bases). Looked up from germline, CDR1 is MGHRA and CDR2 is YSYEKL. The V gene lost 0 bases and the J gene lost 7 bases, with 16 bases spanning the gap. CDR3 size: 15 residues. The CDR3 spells CASSQDRRGQREQYF. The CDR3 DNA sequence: TGCGCCAGCAGCCAAGATAGGAGGGGGCAGAGGGAGCAGTACTTC.

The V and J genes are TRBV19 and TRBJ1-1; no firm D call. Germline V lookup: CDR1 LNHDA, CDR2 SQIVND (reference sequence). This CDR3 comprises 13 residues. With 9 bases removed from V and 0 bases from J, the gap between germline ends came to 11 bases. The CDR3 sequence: CASTTRMNTEAFF. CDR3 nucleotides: TGTGCCAGCACGACAAGGATGAACACTGAAGCTTTCTTT.

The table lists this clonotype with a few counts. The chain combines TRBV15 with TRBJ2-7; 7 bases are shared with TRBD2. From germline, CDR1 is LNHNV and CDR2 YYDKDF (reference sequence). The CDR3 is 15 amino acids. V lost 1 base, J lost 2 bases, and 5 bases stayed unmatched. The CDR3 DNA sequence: TGTGCCACCAGCAGAGGAGGACTAGTCCCCTACGAGCAGTACTTC. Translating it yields CATSRGGLVPYEQYF.

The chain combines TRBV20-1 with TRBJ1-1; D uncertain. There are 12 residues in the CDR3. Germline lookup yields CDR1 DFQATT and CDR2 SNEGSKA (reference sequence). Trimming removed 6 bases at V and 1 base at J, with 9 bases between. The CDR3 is CSAAQSNTEAFF. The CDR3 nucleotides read TGCAGTGCCGCGCAGTCGAACACTGAAGCTTTCTTT.

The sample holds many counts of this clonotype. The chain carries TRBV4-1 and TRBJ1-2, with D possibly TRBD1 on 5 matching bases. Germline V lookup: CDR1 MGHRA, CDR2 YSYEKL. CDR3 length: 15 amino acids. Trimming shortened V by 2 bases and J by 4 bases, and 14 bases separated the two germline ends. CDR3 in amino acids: CASSQPDRMSYGYTF. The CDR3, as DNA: TGCGCCAGCAGCCAACCCGACAGAATGTCCTATGGCTACACCTTC.

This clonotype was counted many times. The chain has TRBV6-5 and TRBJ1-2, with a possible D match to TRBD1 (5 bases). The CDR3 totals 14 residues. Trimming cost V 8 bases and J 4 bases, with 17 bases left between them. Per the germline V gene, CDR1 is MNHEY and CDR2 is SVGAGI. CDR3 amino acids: CASGDKGSGYGYTF. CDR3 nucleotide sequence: TGTGCCAGCGGAGATAAGGGGTCAGGCTATGGCTACACCTTC.

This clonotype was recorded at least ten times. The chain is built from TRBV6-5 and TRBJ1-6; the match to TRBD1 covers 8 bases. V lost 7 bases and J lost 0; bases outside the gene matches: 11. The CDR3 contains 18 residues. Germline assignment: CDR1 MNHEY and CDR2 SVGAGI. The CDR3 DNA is TGTGCCAGCACCCAAACAGGGGGGGACTCCTCCTATAATTCACCCCTCCACTTT. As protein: CASTQTGGDSSYNSPLHF.